This T cell receptor beta chain is from a study of high-grade serous ovarian cancer treatment subgroups. The tumor samples were collected prior to definitive surgery or chemotherapy. The V end was cut by 3 bases, the J end by 4 bases, with 9 bases between. Germline lookup yields CDR1 SGHTA and CDR2 FQGNSA. The CDR3 spans 14 residues. The assay was immunoSEQ multiplex PCR, and TCRdb's table has in-frame clones only and misses some. The data show roughly 8,000 clones, approximately 72% seen once. This chain links TRBV7-2 with TRBJ1-4; D may be TRBD1 (5 bases). Specimen: tumor tissue. This sequence originates from a human donor with high-grade serous ovarian cancer. CDR3 bases: TGTGCCAGCAGCTTTGGACAAATTAATGAAAAACTGTTTTTT. Protein product: CASSFGQINEKLFF.